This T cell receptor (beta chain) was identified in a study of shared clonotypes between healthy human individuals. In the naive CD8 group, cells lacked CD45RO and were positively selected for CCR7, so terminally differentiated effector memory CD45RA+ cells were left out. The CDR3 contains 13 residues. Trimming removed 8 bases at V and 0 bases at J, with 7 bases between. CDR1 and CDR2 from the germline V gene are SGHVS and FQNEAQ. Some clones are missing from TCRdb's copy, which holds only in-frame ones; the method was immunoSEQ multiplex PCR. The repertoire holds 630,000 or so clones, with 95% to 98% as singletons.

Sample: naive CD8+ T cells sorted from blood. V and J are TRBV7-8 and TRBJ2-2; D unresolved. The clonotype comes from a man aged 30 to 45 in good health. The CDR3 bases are TGTGCCAGCGGTCACACGAACACCGGGGAGCTGTTTTTT. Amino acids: CASGHTNTGELFF.